Detailed here is one TCR beta chain. The study recruited people aged roughly 18 to 100 years across approximately 24 US areas. This sample is part of a study of blood T cell repertoires in COVID-19. Study summary: Spain, Italy and the United States supplied samples that represented acute and convalescent COVID-19. The cDNA or gDNA used as material had been derived from T cells, B-cell-depleted T cells, or PBMCs.

Per the authors' pipeline: Counts of nucleated cells, estimated from reference gene primer amplification, were obtained. TCRdb's table, derived via immunoSEQ multiplex PCR, lists solely in-frame clones and lacks some. V, J and clone size derive from that table, while D and trimming were established from the DNA sequence. The table shows roughly 160,000 clones, with around four fifths occurring only once. V dropped 5 bases and J dropped 1 base, with 13 bases sitting between them. The CDR3 runs 15 residues. The germline V gene encodes CDR1 SGHTA and CDR2 FQGTGA. The chain uses TRBV7-3 and TRBJ2-3, with D perhaps TRBD2 (6 bases). This receptor was obtained from a woman aged 55-70 years who had recovered from COVID-19. Material for sequencing was PBMCs or T cells enriched from blood (not recorded which). The chain's CDR3 is CASSIHSGRTDTQYF. DNA for the CDR3: TGTGCCAGCAGCATCCATAGCGGACGCACAGATACGCAGTATTTT.